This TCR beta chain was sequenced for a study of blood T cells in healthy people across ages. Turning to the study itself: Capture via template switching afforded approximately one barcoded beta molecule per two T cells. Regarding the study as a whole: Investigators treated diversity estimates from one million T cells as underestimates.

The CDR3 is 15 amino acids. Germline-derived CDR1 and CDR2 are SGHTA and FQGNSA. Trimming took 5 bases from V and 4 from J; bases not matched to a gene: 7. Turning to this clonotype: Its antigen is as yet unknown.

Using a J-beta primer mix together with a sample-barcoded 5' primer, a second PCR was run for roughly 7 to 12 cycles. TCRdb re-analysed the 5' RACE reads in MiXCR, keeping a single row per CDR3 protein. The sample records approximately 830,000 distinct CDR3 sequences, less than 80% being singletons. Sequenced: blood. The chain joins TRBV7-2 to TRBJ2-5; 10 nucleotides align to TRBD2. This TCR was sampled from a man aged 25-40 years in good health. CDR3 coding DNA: TGTGCCAGCAGCACTAGCGGGGCGAGGGGAGAGACCCAGTACTTC. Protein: CASSTSGARGETQYF.